This T cell receptor beta chain stems from a study of CD8+ T cells in alopecia areata. Trimming took 2 bases from V and 7 from J, leaving 7 bases between them. CDR1 and CDR2 (germline): SGHDT, YYEEEE. The CDR3 sequence is 12 residues long. Extraction of RNA preceded its reverse transcription into cDNA, which served as the sequencing template. Using immunoSEQ multiplex PCR, the repertoire was profiled, and TCRdb retains in-frame clones only, with some absent. The sample gives 110,000 to 150,000 clones, 40% to 65% of which show up once; 0.99% is in the top ten. This chain joins TRBV5-6 and TRBJ2-4; D gene uncertain. This material consisted of CD4+ T cells sorted from blood, taken at week 0. This sequence originates from a human donor with alopecia areata. CDR3 sequence: CASSLHLNIQYF. For the CDR3, the DNA is TGTGCCAGCAGCTTACACCTGAACATTCAGTACTTC. Full variable domain (rest looked up from reference TRBV5-6 and TRBJ2-4): DAGVTQSPTHLIKTRGQQVTLRCSPKSGHDTVSWYQQALGQGPQFIFQYYEEEERQRGNFPDRFSGHQFPNYSSELNVNALLLGDSALYLCASSLHLNIQYFGAGTRLSVL.